Below, 3 T cell receptor beta chains from the same sample are listed, as sequenced in a study of CDR3 diversity in severe acne. TCRdb processed the PCR reads anew with MiXCR; each CDR3 protein has one entry. This sample has about 100,000 distinct CDR3 sequences, with about half found just once. The sequenced sample consisted of blood. Receptor source: a male donor with acne.

This clonotype was picked up many times. The genes are TRBV5-5 and TRBJ2-1; 8 positions agree with TRBD2. This CDR3 is built from 14 residues. CDR1 is SGHKS and CDR2 is YYEKEE in the germline V gene (reference sequence). J gave up 8 bases and V 4 bases, and 8 bases lay outside the gene matches. CDR3 sequence (DNA): TGTGCCAGCAGCAGGGGACTAGTAACCGATGAGCAGTTCTTC. Its translation: CASSRGLVTDEQFF.

V gene TRBV10-3 combines with J gene TRBJ1-1; D gene ambiguous. This CDR3 comprises 14 residues. V lost 0 bases, J lost 8 bases, and 13 bases lay in between. Germline lookup yields CDR1 ENHRY and CDR2 SYGVKD. CDR3 nucleotides: TGTGCCATCAGTGAGTCCTCCAGGACGGAGGAAGCTTTCTTT. It translates to CAISESSRTEEAFF.

Details on this clonotype: A much larger clone is a single base away; this may be a read error. The chain is built from TRBV19 and TRBJ2-2, with D uncertain. CDR3 size: 11 residues. Between the trimmed V and J ends, which lost 3 bases and 6 bases, there was a span of 2 bases. Germline V CDR1 and CDR2: LNHDA, SQIVND (reference sequence). Written as DNA, the CDR3 is TGTGCCAGTAGTATTGCCGGGGAGCTGTTTTTT. It codes for CASSIAGELFF.